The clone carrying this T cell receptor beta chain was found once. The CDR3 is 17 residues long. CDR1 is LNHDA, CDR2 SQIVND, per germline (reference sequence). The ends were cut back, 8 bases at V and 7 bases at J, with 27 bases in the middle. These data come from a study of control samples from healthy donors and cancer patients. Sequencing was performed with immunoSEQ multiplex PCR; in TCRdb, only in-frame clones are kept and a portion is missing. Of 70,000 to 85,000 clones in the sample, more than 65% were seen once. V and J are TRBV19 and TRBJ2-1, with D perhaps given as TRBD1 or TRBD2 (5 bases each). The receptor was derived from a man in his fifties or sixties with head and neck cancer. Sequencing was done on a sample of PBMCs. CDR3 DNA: TGTGCCAGTTTCCTAGGGGACGAGGGCACCACCGAGAATGAGCAGTTCTTC. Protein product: CASFLGDEGTTENEQFF.